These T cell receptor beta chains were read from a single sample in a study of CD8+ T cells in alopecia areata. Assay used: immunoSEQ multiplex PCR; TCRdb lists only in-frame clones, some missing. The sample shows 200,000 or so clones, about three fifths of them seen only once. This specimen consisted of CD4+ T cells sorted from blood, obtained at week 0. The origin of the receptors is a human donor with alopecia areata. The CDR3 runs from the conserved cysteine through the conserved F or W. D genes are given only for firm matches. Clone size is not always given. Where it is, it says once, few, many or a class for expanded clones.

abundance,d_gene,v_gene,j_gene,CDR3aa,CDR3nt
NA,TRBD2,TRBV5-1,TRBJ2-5,CASSAGISGRRRQETQYF,TGCGCCAGCAGCGCTGGGATAAGCGGGAGGAGGAGACAAGAGACCCAGTACTTC
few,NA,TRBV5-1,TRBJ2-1,CASSLGTTHNEQFF,TGCGCCAGCAGCTTGGGGACTACCCACAATGAGCAGTTCTTC
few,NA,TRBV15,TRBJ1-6,CATGKGPVSPSPLHF,TGTGCCACGGGTAAGGGGCCTGTATCCCCTTCACCCCTCCACTTT
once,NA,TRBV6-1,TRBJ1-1,CASTERGGAFF,TGTGCCAGCACCGAGAGGGGTGGTGCTTTCTTT
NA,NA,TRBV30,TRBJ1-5,CAWTGSDDQPQHF,TGTGCCTGGACGGGATCAGATGATCAGCCCCAGCATTTT
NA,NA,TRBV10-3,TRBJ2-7,CAISDGLEYEQYF,TGTGCCATCAGTGACGGGCTAGAGTACGAGCAGTACTTC
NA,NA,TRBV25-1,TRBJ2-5,CASSETIGGETQYF,TGTGCCAGCAGTGAAACCATTGGCGGGGAGACCCAGTACTTC
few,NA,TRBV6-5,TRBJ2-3,CASRDRDSPTDTQYF,TGTGCCAGCAGGGACCGGGACTCGCCAACAGATACGCAGTATTTT
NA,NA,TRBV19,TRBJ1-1,CASRSMTEAFF,TGTGCCAGTAGATCTATGACTGAAGCTTTCTTT
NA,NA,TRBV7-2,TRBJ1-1,CASSLVWVNTEAFF,TGTGCCAGCAGCTTAGTGTGGGTGAACACTGAAGCTTTCTTT
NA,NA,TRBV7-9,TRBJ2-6,CASSLAAGANVLTF,TGTGCCAGCAGCTTAGCGGCTGGGGCCAACGTCCTGACTTTC
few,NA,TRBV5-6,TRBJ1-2,CASSLEAGYGYTF,TGTGCCAGCAGCTTGGAAGCAGGCTATGGCTACACCTTC
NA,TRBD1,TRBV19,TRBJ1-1,CASSNWDRNKEAFF,TGTGCCAGTAGTAACTGGGACAGGAATAAGGAAGCTTTCTTT
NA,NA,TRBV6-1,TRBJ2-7,CASSWTSPLYEQYF,TGTGCCAGCAGTTGGACCTCCCCCCTCTACGAGCAGTACTTC
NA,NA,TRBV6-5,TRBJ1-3,CASSPGIPSGNTIYF,TGTGCCAGCAGCCCAGGGATTCCTTCTGGAAACACCATATATTTT
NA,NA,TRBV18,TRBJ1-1,CASSPRSNTEAFF,TGTGCCAGCTCACCACGGTCGAACACTGAAGCTTTCTTT
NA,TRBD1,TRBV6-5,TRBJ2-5,CASSLQGAAETQYF,TGTGCCAGCAGTTTACAGGGGGCGGCAGAGACCCAGTACTTC
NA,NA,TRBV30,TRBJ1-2,CAWEVGYGYTF,TGTGCTTGGGAGGTTGGCTATGGCTACACCTTC
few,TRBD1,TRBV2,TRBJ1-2,CASSEGTGAYGYTF,TGTGCCAGCAGTGAAGGGACAGGGGCCTATGGCTACACCTTC
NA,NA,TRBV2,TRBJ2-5,CASRGAQETQYF,TGTGCCAGCAGAGGTGCGCAAGAGACCCAGTACTTC
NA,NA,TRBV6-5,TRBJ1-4,CASSPRTVEKLFF,TGTGCCAGCTCCCCCCGGACAGTTGAAAAACTGTTTTTT
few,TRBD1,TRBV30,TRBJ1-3,CAWSRTGQHSGNTIYF,TGTGCCTGGAGTCGTACGGGACAGCACTCTGGAAACACCATATATTTT
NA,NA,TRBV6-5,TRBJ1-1,CASSYSWFSEAFF,TGTGCCAGCAGTTACTCGTGGTTCTCTGAAGCTTTCTTT
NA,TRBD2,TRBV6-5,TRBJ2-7,CASSARDGRDEQYF,TGTGCCAGCAGTGCCCGGGACGGGAGGGACGAGCAGTACTTC